These T cell receptor beta chains were read from a single sample in a study of human T cells and chemical hapten exposure. Using its own MiXCR run on the RACE reads, TCRdb lists one record per CDR3 protein. This sample has about 260,000 distinct CDR3 sequences; roughly 8.9% occur once, and the top ten carry under 2.5%. Sequences were derived from whole blood, sampled in connection with sensitization to the hapten diphenylcyclopropenone (DPC). The receptor set was obtained from a woman between 35 and 50 years old with alopecia areata. Some clones in this sample may be carry-over from other donors' samples. Both conserved end residues are part of each CDR3. The order of the fields is V gene, D gene, clone size, J gene, CDR3 protein, CDR3 DNA. The D gene is left open where the match is weak. Only part of the rows carry a size: once, few, many, or a class if the clone is expanded.

TRBV12-3/TRBV12-4,-,few,TRBJ1-3,CASSFHIIREPGNTIYF,TGTGCCAGCAGTTTTCACATAATTAGAGAGCCTGGAAACACCATATATTTT
TRBV6-2/TRBV6-3,TRBD2,-,TRBJ2-1,CASRSGLAETNEQFF,TGTGCCAGCAGATCGGGACTAGCGGAGACCAATGAGCAGTTCTTC
TRBV3-1,TRBD1,-,TRBJ1-1,CASSLGGQGVEAFF,TGTGCCAGCAGCCTGGGTGGACAGGGCGTTGAAGCTTTCTTT
TRBV28,-,many,TRBJ1-2,CASSLVGTGYTF,TGTGCCAGCAGTTTGGTGGGAACCGGCTACACCTTC
TRBV30,-,-,TRBJ1-1,CAWGRGTEAFF,TGTGCCTGGGGGAGGGGCACTGAAGCTTTCTTT
TRBV7-2,TRBD2,-,TRBJ2-3,CASSPPGGGPGQHTRYF,TGTGCCAGCAGCCCCCCCGGGGGGGGACCCGGGCAGCATACGCGGTATTTT
TRBV6-8,-,few,TRBJ2-1,CASSYSETDNNEQFF,TGTGCCAGCAGTTACTCCGAGACTGACAACAATGAGCAGTTCTTC
TRBV29-1,-,few,TRBJ2-5,CSVARYQETQYF,TGCAGCGTTGCCCGGTACCAAGAGACCCAGTACTTC
TRBV10-3,-,-,TRBJ2-2,CAISARAGDTGELFF,TGTGCCATCAGTGCACGGGCAGGGGACACCGGGGAGCTGTTTTTT
TRBV3-1,TRBD1,-,TRBJ1-6,CASSRTGTVQSPLHF,TGTGCCAGCAGCCGGACCGGGACAGTTCAATCACCCCTCCACTTT